This T cell receptor (beta chain) was sequenced during a study of T cell repertoires in cytomegalovirus infection. About the research overall: Recently identified HLA-C-restricted CMV epitopes were among the peptides used. Evidence of both CMV infection and a matching HLA type came from public TCR beta signatures.

In germline, CDR1 is SQVTM, CDR2 ANQGSEA. V lost 7 bases and J lost 5; bases outside the gene matches: 4. The CDR3 has 11 residues. This clonotype was detected only a few times. The antigen remains undetermined. TCRdb reanalysed the reads using MiXCR and keeps one entry per CDR3 protein. The repertoire consists of 250,000 to 400,000 distinct CDR3 sequences, with 25% occurring once and the leading ten covering about 14%. V usage is TRBV29-1 and J usage is TRBJ1-2, with 7 bases fitting TRBD1. Specimen: cultured PBMCs, collected from culture after CMV antigen stimulation. This sequence originates from a human donor in good health (CMV status not recorded). Some clones in this sample may be carry-over from other donors' samples. The CDR3 reads CSGSGGYGYTF. CDR3 in DNA: TGCAGCGGCTCAGGGGGGTATGGCTACACCTTC.